This entry is about one T cell receptor (beta chain). CDR1 is MRHNA and CDR2 is SNTAGT in the germline V gene. This CDR3 is 14 amino acids long. V was shortened by 4 bases and J by 0 bases, with 7 bases between the two germline ends. This entry belongs to a study of blood T cell repertoires in COVID-19. Authors' data handling: The assay estimated nucleated cells by amplifying reference gene primers. The table came from immunoSEQ multiplex PCR; TCRdb's copy has only in-frame clones and leaves some out. V, J and clone size were drawn from that table, and D and trimming were deduced from the DNA. Counted here are over 600,000 clones, 80% to 90% occurring once; the ten biggest clones make up approximately 0.25%.

Sequenced input: peripheral blood. The sequence came from a woman between 18 and 29 years old with acute or convalescent COVID-19. V usage is TRBV6-4 and J usage is TRBJ1-5; D gene uncertain. The CDR3 DNA reads as TGTGCCAGCAGTGCGGAGTATAGCAATCAGCCCCAGCATTTT. Translation: CASSAEYSNQPQHF.